These 28 T cell receptor beta chains were sequenced from one sample in a study of tumor T cells in aggressive B-cell lymphoma. TCRdb keeps only in-frame clones here, not all; method: immunoSEQ multiplex PCR. Among about 1,600 clones listed, less than 95% were seen once. Material for sequencing was tumor tissue. The receptors here all came from an adult with diffuse large B cell lymphoma.

The rearrangement uses TRBV7-2 and TRBJ2-7, with 10 bases that match TRBD2. CDR3 length: 16 amino acids. The V segment lost 1 base and the J segment 1 base; nucleotides outside the gene matches: 4. CDR1 SGHTA and CDR2 FQGNSA come from the germline V gene. CDR3 sequence reads: CASSLVGSGRSYEQYF. CDR3 bases: TGTGCCAGCAGCTTAGTTGGTAGCGGGAGGTCCTACGAGCAGTACTTC.

This sequence joins TRBV10-3 and TRBJ2-1; D not resolved. The germline V and J ends were trimmed by 3 bases and 0 bases, with 9 bases remaining between them. The CDR3 is made up of 15 amino acids. Germline CDR1 is ENHRY and CDR2 is SYGVKD. This CDR3 reads CAISEILSSYNEQFF. The DNA of the CDR3 is TGTGCCATCAGTGAAATATTGAGCTCCTACAATGAGCAGTTCTTC.

The chain couples TRBV21-1 to TRBJ2-5; TRBD2 is the table's D call and was not checked against the DNA. The DNA matches TRBJ2-7 better at its end, which makes the J call doubtful. TRBV21-1 constitutes a pseudogene. CDR3 length: 16 amino acids. The chain's CDR3 is CASSKDRDGSWNEQYF. In DNA, the CDR3 is TGTGCCAGCAGCAAAGATCGGGACGGGAGTTGGAACGAGCAGTACTTC.

The rearrangement uses TRBV18 and TRBJ2-7; D may be TRBD1 (7 bases). Trimming stripped 4 bases from V and 4 bases from J, with 20 bases between. The CDR3 has 16 residues. Germline CDR1 and CDR2: KGHSH and LQKENI. CDR3 nucleotides: TGTGCCAGCTCACGCCTGGAGGGGGCGTTAAAGTACGAGCAGTACTTC. Translated: CASSRLEGALKYEQYF. Combining the CDR3 with reference TRBV18 and TRBJ2-7 gives the whole variable domain NAGVMQNPRHLVRRRGQEARLRCSPMKGHSHVYWYRQLPEEGLKFMVYLQKENIIDESGMPKERFSAEFPKEGPSILRIQQVVRGDSAAYFCASSRLEGALKYEQYFGPGTRLTVT.

The rearrangement joins TRBV6-5 to TRBJ2-5; 11 nucleotides agree with TRBD2. The DNA end lines up better with TRBJ2-7; the J call may be wrong. This CDR3 has 15 residues. CDR1 and CDR2 from the germline V gene are MNHEY and SVGAGI. The CDR3 bases are TGTGCCAGCAGTTACGGAACTAGCGGGAGCGACGAGCAGTACTTC. Translated: CASSYGTSGSDEQYF.

The genes are TRBV27 and TRBJ1-1, with D perhaps TRBD1 (6 bases). CDR3 length: 12 amino acids. The V gene's germline CDR1 is MNHEY and CDR2 SMNVEV (reference sequence). Trimming took off 2 bases at V and 8 bases at J, with 9 bases between the two ends. The CDR3: CASSLPDREAFF. CDR3 in DNA: TGTGCCAGCAGTTTACCTGACAGGGAAGCTTTCTTT.

The rearrangement uses TRBV19 and TRBJ2-2; the match to TRBD2 covers 10 bases. The V segment lost 4 bases and the J segment 5 bases; nucleotides outside the gene matches: 7. The CDR3 has 16 residues. Germline CDR1 is LNHDA and CDR2 is SQIVND (reference sequence). The CDR3 nucleotides are TGTGCCAGTAGTACAGGACTAGCGGTCTTAACCGGGGAGCTGTTTTTT. This gives the protein CASSTGLAVLTGELFF.

The V call is TRBV5-6, the J call TRBJ1-2, with 8 bases matching TRBD1. J lost 2 bases, V lost 2 bases, and 2 bases had no gene match. The CDR3 spans 14 residues. Germline CDR1 SGHDT, CDR2 YYEEEE. In DNA form, the CDR3 reads TGTGCCAGCAGCTTACACAGGGGGAACTATGGCTACACCTTC. Translating it yields CASSLHRGNYGYTF.

The V call is TRBV28, the J call TRBJ2-7; D gene uncertain. Germline V gene data show CDR1 as MDHEN and CDR2 as SYDVKM. V was shortened by 3 bases and J by 2 bases, with 11 bases between the two germline ends. The CDR3 is made up of 14 amino acids. In DNA, the CDR3 is TGTGCCAGCAGTTTCTATGGCGAGGCCTACGAGCAGTACTTC. Protein sequence: CASSFYGEAYEQYF.

This clone was counted a few times. The rearrangement links TRBV4-3 to TRBJ2-3; tentative D call: TRBD2 (5 bases). Trimming shortened V by 5 bases and J by 0 bases, and 12 bases separated the two germline ends. The CDR3 loop spans 15 amino acids. CDR1 is LGHNA and CDR2 is YSLEER in the germline V gene. The CDR3 DNA reads TGCGCCAGCAGCGCACTAGTGACTAGCACAGATACGCAGTATTTT. It yields the protein CASSALVTSTDTQYF.

The rearrangement links TRBV5-1 to TRBJ2-3; 8 bases are a match to TRBD1. Germline loops: CDR1 SGHRS, CDR2 YFSETQ. V trimming: 4 bases; J trimming: 3 bases; junction bases outside the gene matches: 4. The CDR3 runs to 14 residues. The CDR3: CASSSGQGTDTQYF. The CDR3 region has the DNA TGCGCCAGCAGCAGCGGACAGGGAACAGATACGCAGTATTTT.

V is TRBV5-1 and J is TRBJ2-7; TRBD2 agrees at 8 bases. This CDR3 region has 15 residues. Germline CDR1 and CDR2: SGHRS and YFSETQ. V shed 3 bases and J 2 bases; nucleotides not matched to a gene: 7. CDR3 sequence reads: CASSSGGARTYEQYF. The CDR3 coding sequence is TGCGCCAGCAGCTCCGGGGGGGCCCGCACCTACGAGCAGTACTTC.

The rearrangement links TRBV6-5 to TRBJ1-4; perhaps TRBD1 as D (5 bases). CDR1 and CDR2 from the germline V gene are MNHEY and SVGAGI. The CDR3 covers 15 residues. V dropped 6 bases and J dropped 5 bases, with 16 bases sitting between them. CDR3 residues: CASRRRGSQNEKLFF. CDR3 coding DNA: TGTGCCAGCAGAAGGAGGGGTTCTCAGAATGAAAAACTGTTTTTT.

This clone is a singleton in its sample. The gene calls are TRBV29-1 and TRBJ1-1; the D gene is possibly TRBD1 (5 bases). Germline CDR1 reads SQVTM; CDR2 reads ANQGSEA. The V and J ends lost 6 bases and 1 base respectively, with 9 bases between them. The CDR3 consists of 12 residues. The CDR3 nucleotides read TGCAGCGTGCCCACAGGGAACACTGAAGCTTTCTTT. It encodes CSVPTGNTEAFF. Full variable domain (rest looked up from reference TRBV29-1 and TRBJ1-1): SAVISQKPSRDICQRGTSLTIQCQVDSQVTMMFWYRQQPGQSLTLIATANQGSEATYESGFVIDKFPISRPNLTFSTLTVSNMSPEDSSIYLCSVPTGNTEAFFGQGTRLTVV.

The chain carries TRBV28 and TRBJ1-2; the match to TRBD1 covers 9 bases. This CDR3 is built from 14 residues. The V segment lost 4 bases and the J segment 8 bases; nucleotides outside the gene matches: 8. Germline CDR1 MDHEN, CDR2 SYDVKM. CDR3 bases: TGTGCCAGCAGTTGGGCCGGGACAGGGATCGGCTACACCTTC. Residues: CASSWAGTGIGYTF.

The V gene is TRBV29-1, the J gene TRBJ2-3; TRBD2 agrees at 8 bases. V gave up 7 bases and J gave up 2 bases; unmatched junction bases: 8. CDR1 and CDR2 from the germline V gene are SQVTM and ANQGSEA. The length of the CDR3 is 14 residues. CDR3 sequence reads: CSGTAGVSTDTQYF. Here the CDR3 DNA reads TGCAGCGGAACAGCGGGAGTCTCCACAGATACGCAGTATTTT.

This clone was detected only once. V and J are TRBV4-1 and TRBJ2-7, with 7 nucleotides matching TRBD2. CDR1 and CDR2 (germline): MGHRA, YSYEKL. Unmatched junction bases numbered 11, after V lost 2 bases and J lost 7 bases. CDR3 length: 15 amino acids. CDR3 amino acids: CASSQRPSGAGEQYF. CDR3 in DNA: TGCGCCAGCAGCCAAAGGCCTAGCGGAGCGGGGGAGCAGTACTTC.

The rearrangement uses TRBV28 and TRBJ1-5; D is undetermined. Per the germline V gene, CDR1 is MDHEN and CDR2 is SYDVKM. The CDR3 length is 11 residues. Between the trimmed V and J ends, which lost 4 bases and 7 bases, there was a span of 5 bases. The CDR3 region is CASSSQQPQHF. The DNA of the CDR3 is TGTGCCAGCAGTTCCCAACAGCCCCAGCATTTT.

The V and J genes are TRBV7-2 and TRBJ2-1; TRBD2 aligns across 9 bases. This CDR3 has 16 residues. V was clipped by 5 bases and J by 8 bases; unmatched bases: 13. Looked up from germline, CDR1 is SGHTA and CDR2 is FQGNSA. The CDR3 coding sequence is TGTGCCAGCAGCCCTGGCCCTAGCGGGAACACCCATGAGCAGTTCTTC. Encoded protein: CASSPGPSGNTHEQFF.

This chain connects TRBV7-8 to TRBJ2-1, with TRBD1 as a possible D gene (6 bases). CDR1 SGHVS and CDR2 FQNEAQ come from the germline V gene. V lost 2 bases and J 5 bases, leaving 16 bases between the germline ends. This CDR3 has 16 residues. The CDR3 DNA follows: TGTGCCAGCAGCTTATGGGGGCAGGGGACCCACAATGAGCAGTTCTTC. This sequence encodes CASSLWGQGTHNEQFF.

A word on this clone: The same CDR3 is also encoded by other DNA sequences in this sample. This chain joins TRBV9 and TRBJ2-1; no definite D call. This CDR3 is built from 16 residues. Per the germline V gene, CDR1 is SGDLS and CDR2 is YYNGEE. V dropped 0 bases and J dropped 0 bases, with 10 bases sitting between them. The CDR3 region has the DNA TGTGCCAGCAGCGTAGGTCCGGGTAACTCCTACAATGAGCAGTTCTTC. It yields the protein CASSVGPGNSYNEQFF.

The rearrangement links TRBV30 to TRBJ1-2; TRBD1 matches 8 bases. The CDR3 sequence is 13 residues long. Losses at the gene ends were 3 bases for V and 5 bases for J; bases not matched to a gene: 5. Germline V lookup: CDR1 GTSNPN, CDR2 SVGIG (reference sequence). CDR3 DNA: TGTGCCTGGAGCGCAGGGGGCTGGTATGGCTACACCTTC. Amino acids: CAWSAGGWYGYTF.

The V gene is TRBV27, the J gene TRBJ1-2; 11 bases match TRBD1. The V gene end was trimmed by 5 bases and the J gene end by 7 bases; junction bases not matched to a gene: 9. This CDR3 is 15 amino acids long. Germline V gene data show CDR1 as MNHEY and CDR2 as SMNVEV (reference sequence). The CDR3 DNA reads TGTGCCAGCAGTCGGACAGGGGGCTCCCCCTCTGGCTACACCTTC. Encoded protein: CASSRTGGSPSGYTF.

This chain joins TRBV4-2 and TRBJ2-5; 8 bases match TRBD2. The ends lost 4 bases at V and 4 bases at J; junction bases unmatched: 2. The CDR3 is made up of 13 amino acids. Germline V gene lookup returns CDR1 LGHNA and CDR2 YNFKEQ. The CDR3 region has the DNA TGTGCCAGCAGCCCCCGGGAGGGAGAGACCCAGTACTTC. Translating it yields CASSPREGETQYF.

This chain links TRBV27 with TRBJ2-7; 12 bases are a match to TRBD2. CDR1 is MNHEY and CDR2 is SMNVEV in the germline V gene (reference sequence). The CDR3 spans 15 residues. With V trimmed by 3 bases and J by 5 bases, 5 bases remained unmatched. DNA for the CDR3: TGTGCCAGCAGTTTCCTAGCGGGAGGGCCCAACGAGCAGTACTTC. Translated, it gives CASSFLAGGPNEQYF.

The rearrangement uses TRBV29-1 and TRBJ2-7; no definite D call. Germline CDR1 SQVTM, CDR2 ANQGSEA. V shed 6 bases and J shed 2 bases, with 14 bases lying between them. CDR3 length equals 13 residues. This CDR3 is CSVRTGATYEQYF. CDR3 nucleotides: TGCAGCGTGCGTACTGGAGCTACCTACGAGCAGTACTTC.

The chain links TRBV9 to TRBJ2-7, with D tentatively TRBD2 (6 bases). CDR1 is SGDLS, CDR2 YYNGEE, per germline. The CDR3 runs to 14 residues. V lost 4 bases and J lost 2, with 13 bases in between. CDR3 sequence reads: CASSPSGVAYEQYF. The CDR3 DNA sequence: TGTGCCAGCAGCCCCTCGGGGGTGGCCTACGAGCAGTACTTC.

J is TRBJ2-4 and V is TRBV27, with D tentatively TRBD1 (6 bases). V shed 8 bases and J shed 6 bases, with 14 bases lying between them. Germline assignment: CDR1 MNHEY and CDR2 SMNVEV (reference sequence). The CDR3 is 13 residues long. CDR3 nucleotides: TGTGCCAGCGGCCCAGGGGTGAGAAACATTCAGTACTTC. It encodes CASGPGVRNIQYF.